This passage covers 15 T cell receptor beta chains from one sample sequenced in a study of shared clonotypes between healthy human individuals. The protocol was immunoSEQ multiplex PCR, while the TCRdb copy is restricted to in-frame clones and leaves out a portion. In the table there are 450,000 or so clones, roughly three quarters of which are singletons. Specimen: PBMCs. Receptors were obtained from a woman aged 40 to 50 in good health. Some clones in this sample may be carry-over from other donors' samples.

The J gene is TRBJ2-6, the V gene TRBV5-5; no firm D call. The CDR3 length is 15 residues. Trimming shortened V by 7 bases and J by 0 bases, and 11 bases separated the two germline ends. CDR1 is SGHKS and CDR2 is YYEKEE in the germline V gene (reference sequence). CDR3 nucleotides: TGTGCCAGCTGTCCTTCGATCTCTGGGGCCAACGTCCTGACTTTC. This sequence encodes CASCPSISGANVLTF.

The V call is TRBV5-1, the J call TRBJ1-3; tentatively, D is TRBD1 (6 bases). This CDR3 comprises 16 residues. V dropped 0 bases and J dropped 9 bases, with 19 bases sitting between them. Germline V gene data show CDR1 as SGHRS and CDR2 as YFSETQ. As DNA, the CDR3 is TGCGCCAGCAGCTTGGTTGGACAGCCCGCTGGGGCCACCATATATTTT. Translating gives CASSLVGQPAGATIYF.

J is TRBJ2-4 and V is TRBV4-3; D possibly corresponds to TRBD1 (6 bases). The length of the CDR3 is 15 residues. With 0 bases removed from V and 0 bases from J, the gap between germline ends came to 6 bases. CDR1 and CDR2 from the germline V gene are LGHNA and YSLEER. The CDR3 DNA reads TGCGCCAGCAGCCAAGAGGGGGCAGCCAAAAACATTCAGTACTTC. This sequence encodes CASSQEGAAKNIQYF.

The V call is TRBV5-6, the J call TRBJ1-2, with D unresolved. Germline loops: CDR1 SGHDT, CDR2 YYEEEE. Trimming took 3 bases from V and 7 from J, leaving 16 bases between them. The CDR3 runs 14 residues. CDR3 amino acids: CASSSRSSLAGYTF. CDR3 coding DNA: TGTGCCAGCAGCTCCAGGTCCTCCTTGGCTGGCTACACCTTC. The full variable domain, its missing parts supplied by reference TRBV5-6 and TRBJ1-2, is DAGVTQSPTHLIKTRGQQVTLRCSPKSGHDTVSWYQQALGQGPQFIFQYYEEEERQRGNFPDRFSGHQFPNYSSELNVNALLLGDSALYLCASSSRSSLAGYTFGSGTRLTVV.

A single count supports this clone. CDR3 residues: CASRVTGGYEQYF. CDR3 bases: TGTGCCAGTAGGGTAACAGGGGGGTACGAGCAGTACTTC. This rearrangement joins TRBV19 to TRBJ2-7; TRBD1 agrees at 8 bases. This CDR3 is 13 amino acids long. J gave up 4 bases and V 6 bases, and 5 bases lay outside the gene matches. The V gene's germline CDR1 is LNHDA and CDR2 SQIVND (reference sequence).

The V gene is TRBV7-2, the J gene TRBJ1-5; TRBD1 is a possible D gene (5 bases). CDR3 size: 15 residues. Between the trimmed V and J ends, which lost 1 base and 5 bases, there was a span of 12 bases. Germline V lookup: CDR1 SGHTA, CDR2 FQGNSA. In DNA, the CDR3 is TGTGCCAGCAGCTTAGATGGCAGGGCCGATCAGCCCCAGCATTTT. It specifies CASSLDGRADQPQHF. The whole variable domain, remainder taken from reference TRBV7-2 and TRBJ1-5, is GAGVSQSPSNKVTEKGKDVELRCDPISGHTALYWYRQSLGQGLEFLIYFQGNSAPDKSGLPSDRFSAERTGGSVSTLTIQRTQQEDSAVYLCASSLDGRADQPQHFGDGTRLSIL.

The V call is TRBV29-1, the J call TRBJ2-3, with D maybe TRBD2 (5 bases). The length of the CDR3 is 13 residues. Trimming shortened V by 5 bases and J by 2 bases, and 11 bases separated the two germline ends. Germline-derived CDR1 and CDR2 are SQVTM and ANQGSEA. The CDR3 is CSVRAGHTDTQYF. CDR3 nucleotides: TGCAGCGTTAGGGCGGGCCACACAGATACGCAGTATTTT.

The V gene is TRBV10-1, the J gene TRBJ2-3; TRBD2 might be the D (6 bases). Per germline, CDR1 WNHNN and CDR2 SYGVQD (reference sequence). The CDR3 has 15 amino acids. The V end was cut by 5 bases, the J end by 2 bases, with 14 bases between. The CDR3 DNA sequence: TGCGCCAGCAGTCTGCGGGATCCAACCACAGATACGCAGTATTTT. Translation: CASSLRDPTTDTQYF.

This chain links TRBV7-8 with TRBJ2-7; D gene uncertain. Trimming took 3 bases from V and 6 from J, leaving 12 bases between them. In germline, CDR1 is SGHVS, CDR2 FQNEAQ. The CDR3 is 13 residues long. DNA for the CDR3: TGTGCCAGCAGCTTCTACGCTACCTCCGAGCAGTACTTC. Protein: CASSFYATSEQYF.

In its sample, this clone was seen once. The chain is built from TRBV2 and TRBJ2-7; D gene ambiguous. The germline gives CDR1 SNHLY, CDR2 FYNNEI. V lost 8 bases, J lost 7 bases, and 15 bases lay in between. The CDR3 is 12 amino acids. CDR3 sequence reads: CASGFVLLEQYF. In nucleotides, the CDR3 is TGTGCCAGCGGGTTCGTTTTGTTGGAGCAGTACTTC.

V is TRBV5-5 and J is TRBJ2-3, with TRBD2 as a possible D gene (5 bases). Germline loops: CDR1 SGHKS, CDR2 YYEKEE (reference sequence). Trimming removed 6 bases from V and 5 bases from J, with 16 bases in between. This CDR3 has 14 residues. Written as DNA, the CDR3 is TGTGCCAGCACTTCGCAGCGGTCCCAAGATACGCAGTATTTT. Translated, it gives CASTSQRSQDTQYF. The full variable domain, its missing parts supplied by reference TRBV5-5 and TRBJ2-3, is DAGVTQSPTHLIKTRGQQVTLRCSPISGHKSVSWYQQVLGQGPQFIFQYYEKEERGRGNFPDRFSARQFPNYSSELNVNALLLGDSALYLCASTSQRSQDTQYFGPGTRLTVL.

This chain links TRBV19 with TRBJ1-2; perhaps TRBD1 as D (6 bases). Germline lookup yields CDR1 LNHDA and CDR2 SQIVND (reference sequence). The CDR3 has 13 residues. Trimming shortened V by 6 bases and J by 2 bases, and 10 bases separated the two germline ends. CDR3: CASSNDRNYGYTF. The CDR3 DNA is TGTGCCAGTAGCAACGACAGGAACTATGGCTACACCTTC.

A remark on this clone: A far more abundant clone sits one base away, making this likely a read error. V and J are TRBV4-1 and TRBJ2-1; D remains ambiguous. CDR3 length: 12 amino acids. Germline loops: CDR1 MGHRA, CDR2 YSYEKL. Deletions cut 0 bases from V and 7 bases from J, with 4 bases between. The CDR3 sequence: CASSQEGNEQFF. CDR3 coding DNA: TGCGCCAGCAGCCAAGAGGGGAATGAGCAGTTCTTC.

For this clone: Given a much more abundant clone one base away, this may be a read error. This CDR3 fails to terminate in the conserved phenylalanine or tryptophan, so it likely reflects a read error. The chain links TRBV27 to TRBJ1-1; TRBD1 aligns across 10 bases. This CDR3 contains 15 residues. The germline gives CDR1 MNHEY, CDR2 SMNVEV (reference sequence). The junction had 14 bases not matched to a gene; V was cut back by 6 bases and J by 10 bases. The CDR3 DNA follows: TGTGCCAGCAGGATACTTGACAGGGGGCAATCTGTAGCTTTCCTT. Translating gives CASRILDRGQSVAFL.

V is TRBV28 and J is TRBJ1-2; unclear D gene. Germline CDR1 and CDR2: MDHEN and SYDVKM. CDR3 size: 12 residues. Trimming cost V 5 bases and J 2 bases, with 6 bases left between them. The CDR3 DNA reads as TGTGCCAGCAGTCCCCCAAACTATGGCTACACCTTC. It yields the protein CASSPPNYGYTF.